Following are 26 T cell receptor beta chains from one sample sequenced in a study of monozygotic twins with inflammatory bowel disease. TCRdb reanalyzed the 5' RACE reads and collapses them to one entry per CDR3 protein, without DNA. The sample includes about 210,000 distinct CDR3 sequences. The sequencing sample was made of blood. The receptors shown here come from a human donor with ulcerative colitis or Crohn's disease, or a healthy co-twin of an affected twin (not recorded which).

The chain couples TRBV12-5 to TRBJ2-5. Germline V lookup: CDR1 LGHNT, CDR2 FRNRAP. The CDR3 runs to 13 residues. The CDR3: CASGLSTIATQYF.

This chain joins TRBV6-1 and TRBJ1-6; as DNA is missing, the TRBD1 call by TCRdb cannot be tested. Germline V gene sequence: CDR1 MNHNS, CDR2 SASEGT. CDR3 length: 15 residues. This chain's CDR3 is CASSETAGVESPLHF.

J is TRBJ2-7 and V is TRBV12-3 or TRBV12-4; TCRdb reports TRBD1, a call that lacks DNA to check it against. This CDR3 contains 14 residues. CDR3: CASRRQKGPYEQYF.

The V call is TRBV12-3 or TRBV12-4, the J call TRBJ2-5; lacking DNA, the TRBD1 call made by TCRdb goes unchecked. This CDR3 region has 16 residues. The CDR3: CASSFGGTGDQETQYF.

The chain links TRBV5-1 to TRBJ2-3; TCRdb outputs TRBD2, but without DNA this stays unchecked. CDR3 length equals 14 residues. Germline lookup yields CDR1 SGHRS and CDR2 YFSETQ. The CDR3 reads CASSFIGGADTQYF. The full variable domain, in which reference TRBV5-1 and TRBJ2-3 provide the parts outside the CDR3, is KAGVTQTPRYLIKTRGQQVTLSCSPISGHRSVSWYQQTPGQGLQFLFEYFSETQRNKGNFPGRFSGRQFSNSRSEMNVSTLELGDSALYLCASSFIGGADTQYFGPGTRLTVL.

The chain combines TRBV7-9 with TRBJ2-7. From germline, CDR1 is SEHNR and CDR2 FQNEAQ (reference sequence). The CDR3 runs 13 residues. CDR3 sequence: CASSFYTTYEQYF.

The chain has TRBV12-3 or TRBV12-4 and TRBJ1-2; TCRdb returns TRBD1, unconfirmable since there is no DNA. This CDR3 region has 17 residues. CDR3 sequence: CASSFLFRDRGLYGYTF.

The chain uses TRBV9 and TRBJ2-1; lacking DNA, the TRBD1 call made by TCRdb goes unchecked. Germline-derived CDR1 and CDR2 are SGDLS and YYNGEE. The CDR3 extends over 14 amino acids. The CDR3 region is CASSPHSTDNEQFF.

The chain combines TRBV7-3 with TRBJ1-1; lacking DNA, the TRBD1 call made by TCRdb goes unchecked. There are 14 residues in the CDR3. The germline V gene encodes CDR1 SGHTA and CDR2 FQGTGA. The CDR3 region is CASSTGHGITEAFF.

The chain couples TRBV6-2 or TRBV6-3 to TRBJ2-1; lacking DNA, the TRBD2 call made by TCRdb goes unchecked. The V gene's germline CDR1 is MNHEY and CDR2 SVGEGT. This CDR3 comprises 18 residues. The CDR3 loop reads CASSPRAPRFGSYNEQFF.

The rearrangement uses TRBV5-1 and TRBJ2-3. Germline CDR1 reads SGHRS; CDR2 reads YFSETQ. CDR3 size: 14 residues. The CDR3 sequence: CASSLVAGTDTQYF.

The chain combines TRBV20-1 with TRBJ1-1; TCRdb gives TRBD1 as the D gene, but with no DNA this cannot be confirmed. Germline CDR1 reads DFQATT; CDR2 reads SNEGSKA (reference sequence). The CDR3 has 13 residues. CDR3 amino acids: CSVTGVDFTEAFF.

This chain joins TRBV19 and TRBJ2-1. CDR3 length: 13 amino acids. Germline lookup yields CDR1 LNHDA and CDR2 SQIVND (reference sequence). The CDR3 protein is CASEKSSYNEQFF. Looking up the rest from reference TRBV19 and TRBJ2-1 gives the full variable domain: DGGITQSPKYLFRKEGQNVTLSCEQNLNHDAMYWYRQDPGQGLRLIYYSQIVNDFQKGDIAEGYSVSREKKESFPLTVTSAQKNPTAFYLCASEKSSYNEQFFGPGTRLTVL.

The J gene is TRBJ1-2, the V gene TRBV7-2. Germline assignment: CDR1 SGHTA and CDR2 FQGNSA. The length of the CDR3 is 14 residues. This CDR3 reads CASSFRGIHYGYTF.

The J gene is TRBJ2-3, the V gene TRBV7-8; TCRdb outputs TRBD1, but without DNA this stays unchecked. In germline, CDR1 is SGHVS, CDR2 FQNEAQ. CDR3 length equals 16 residues. The CDR3 is CASSLDKRTGEDTQYF.

The V and J genes are TRBV7-7 and TRBJ2-7; TCRdb's assignment of TRBD1 cannot be checked, as there is no DNA. The CDR3 consists of 15 residues. Germline CDR1 reads SSHAT; CDR2 reads FNYEAQ (reference sequence). The chain's CDR3 is CASSVGQGMSYEQYF.

This chain links TRBV5-1 with TRBJ2-3; TCRdb picks TRBD1, but there is no DNA to check that call. The length of the CDR3 is 13 residues. Germline values: CDR1 SGHRS, CDR2 YFSETQ. This chain's CDR3 is CASRLTGADTQYF.

This chain uses TRBV5-1 with TRBJ2-2; TCRdb lists TRBD2, though no DNA is available to test this call. The CDR3 is made up of 15 amino acids. Germline V CDR1 and CDR2: SGHRS, YFSETQ. CDR3 region: CASSPSGGNTGELFF.

The genes are TRBV12-3 or TRBV12-4 and TRBJ2-7. This CDR3 comprises 12 residues. CDR3 residues: CASSFHLYEQYF.

The chain links TRBV4-2 to TRBJ1-2. This CDR3 is 15 amino acids long. Germline V CDR1 and CDR2: LGHNA, YNFKEQ. The CDR3 region is CASSQDRSALRGYTF.

The chain is built from TRBV6-5 and TRBJ2-1; the D call of TRBD1 rests on TCRdb alone, since no DNA is present to check it. Germline V lookup: CDR1 MNHEY, CDR2 SVGAGI. The CDR3 runs 15 residues. CDR3 amino acids: CASSWGDREWAEQFF.

This chain connects TRBV29-1 to TRBJ1-5; TCRdb proposes TRBD1, but this gene call is untestable without DNA. CDR3 length equals 13 residues. The V gene's germline CDR1 is SQVTM and CDR2 ANQGSEA. CDR3 loop: CSVESRTGQPQHF.

This sequence joins TRBV6-5 and TRBJ1-1; lacking DNA, the TRBD1 call made by TCRdb goes unchecked. This CDR3 has 15 residues. Germline CDR1 is MNHEY and CDR2 is SVGAGI. CDR3: CASSYLPDRGREAFF.

The CDR3 here is CASSLGFGIGGPRSQFF. The rearrangement links TRBV7-2 to TRBJ2-1; the D call of TRBD2 rests on TCRdb alone, since no DNA is present to check it. This CDR3 has 17 residues. Germline V CDR1 and CDR2: SGHTA, FQGNSA.

The chain employs TRBV12-3 or TRBV12-4 and TRBJ1-2; TCRdb gives TRBD1 as the D gene, but with no DNA this cannot be confirmed. This CDR3 region has 15 residues. The CDR3 loop is CASSRGPDGPSGYTF.

The V and J genes are TRBV5-1 and TRBJ1-1; TCRdb outputs TRBD1, but without DNA this stays unchecked. The CDR3 is 14 amino acids. Germline lookup yields CDR1 SGHRS and CDR2 YFSETQ. The CDR3: CASSSRPGDTEAFF.